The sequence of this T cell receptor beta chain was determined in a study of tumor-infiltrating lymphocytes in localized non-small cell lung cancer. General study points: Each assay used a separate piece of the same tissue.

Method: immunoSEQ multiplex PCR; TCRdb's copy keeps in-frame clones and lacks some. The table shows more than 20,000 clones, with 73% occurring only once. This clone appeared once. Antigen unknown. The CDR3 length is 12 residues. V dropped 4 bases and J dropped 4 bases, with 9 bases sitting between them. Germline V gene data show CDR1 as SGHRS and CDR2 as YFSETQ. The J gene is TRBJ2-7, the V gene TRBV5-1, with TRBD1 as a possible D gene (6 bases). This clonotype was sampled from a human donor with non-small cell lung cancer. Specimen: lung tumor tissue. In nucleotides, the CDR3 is TGCGCCAGCAGCCCCACAGGGTACGAGCAGTACTTC. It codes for CASSPTGYEQYF.